This TCR beta chain was retrieved from a study of blood T cell repertoires in COVID-19. About the research overall: Samples representing acute and convalescent COVID-19 were sourced from the United States, Italy and Spain. PBMCs, B-cell-depleted T cells, or T cells provided the cDNA or gDNA that made up the material.

The assay was immunoSEQ multiplex PCR, and TCRdb's table has in-frame clones only and misses some. The sample records 130,000 or so clones, around 89% being singletons. CDR1 and CDR2 (germline): MNHEY, SMNVEV (reference sequence). V was pared by 0 bases and J by 7 bases, with 19 bases between. The CDR3 is 17 residues long. The chain uses TRBV27 and TRBJ1-5; possible D gene TRBD1, 6 bases. Source material: peripheral blood. The sequence was obtained from a man aged 50 or older with active or convalescent COVID-19. CDR3 in amino acids: CASSLSFGGAFGQPQHF. The CDR3 DNA reads as TGTGCCAGCAGTTTATCTTTTGGGGGCGCGTTCGGGCAGCCCCAGCATTTT.